This entry concerns a single TCR beta chain. This entry is derived from a study of blood T cell repertoires in COVID-19. The ends were cut back, 0 bases at V and 2 bases at J, with 7 bases in the middle. This CDR3 has 14 residues. In germline, CDR1 is SNHLY, CDR2 FYNNEI. Clones were sequenced by immunoSEQ multiplex PCR, and TCRdb holds only the in-frame ones, with some missing. The table includes some 460,000 clones, roughly 91% detected once. The clonotype originates from a young woman with acute or convalescent COVID-19. The sequenced material came from peripheral blood. The chain carries TRBV2 and TRBJ2-5; D not resolved. Here the CDR3 DNA reads TGTGCCAGCAGTGAAGCGCAACAGCAAGAGACCCAGTACTTC. This encodes CASSEAQQQETQYF.